This T cell receptor beta chain was retrieved from a study of shared clonotypes between healthy human individuals. Study-level findings and limits: Sharing of clonotypes among donors was expected to vary with sequencing depth. Having only a few donors restricted how much genetic and exposure-history diversity was captured.

Every donor, a Caucasian adult, lived in Nashville, Tennessee. Assay used: immunoSEQ multiplex PCR; TCRdb lists only in-frame clones, some missing. The sample records about 480,000 clones, 75% to 80% being singletons. In the case of this clone: Its antigen is not identified.

CDR1 is KGHSH and CDR2 is LQKENI in the germline V gene. The CDR3 extends over 14 amino acids. V was trimmed by 6 bases and J by 3 bases, leaving 11 bases between them. This receptor was obtained from a woman aged 40 to 50 in good health. Some clones in this sample may be carry-over from other donors' samples. This chain joins TRBV18 and TRBJ1-4, with TRBD1 as a possible D gene (5 bases). The sequenced sample consisted of PBMCs. The CDR3 is CASSEGSANEKLFF. The CDR3 nucleotides are TGTGCCAGCTCGGAGGGGTCAGCTAATGAAAAACTGTTTTTT.